This TCR beta chain derives from a study of blood T cells in healthy people across ages. At the level of the study: About one barcoded TCR beta cDNA was captured per two T cells.

PCR was performed a second time for roughly 7 to 12 cycles using a sample-barcoded 5' primer and a J-beta primer mix. TCRdb recomputed calls from the 5' RACE reads with MiXCR, one row per CDR3 protein. The repertoire includes over a million distinct CDR3 sequences, 42% of them detected once, and around 4% sits in the top ten. The V gene's germline CDR1 is SGHDT and CDR2 YYEEEE. The CDR3 is 14 residues long. Trimming cost V 4 bases and J 9 bases, with 14 bases left between them. Study observations and caveats: When one million T cells were used, diversity estimates were thought to be underestimates. Unsorted PBMCs prevented conclusive naive versus antigen-experienced comparison.

In regard to this clonotype: Its matching antigen is unknown.

Sequenced input: blood. This chain connects TRBV5-6 to TRBJ1-6; D unresolved. The receptor comes from a woman younger than 35 in good health. The DNA for the CDR3 is TGTGCCAGCAGCCCCTTATCCTCTGGTTCACCCCTCCACTTT. Translating gives CASSPLSSGSPLHF. Complete variable domain (other parts from reference TRBV5-6 and TRBJ1-6): DAGVTQSPTHLIKTRGQQVTLRCSPKSGHDTVSWYQQALGQGPQFIFQYYEEEERQRGNFPDRFSGHQFPNYSSELNVNALLLGDSALYLCASSPLSSGSPLHFGNGTRLTVT.